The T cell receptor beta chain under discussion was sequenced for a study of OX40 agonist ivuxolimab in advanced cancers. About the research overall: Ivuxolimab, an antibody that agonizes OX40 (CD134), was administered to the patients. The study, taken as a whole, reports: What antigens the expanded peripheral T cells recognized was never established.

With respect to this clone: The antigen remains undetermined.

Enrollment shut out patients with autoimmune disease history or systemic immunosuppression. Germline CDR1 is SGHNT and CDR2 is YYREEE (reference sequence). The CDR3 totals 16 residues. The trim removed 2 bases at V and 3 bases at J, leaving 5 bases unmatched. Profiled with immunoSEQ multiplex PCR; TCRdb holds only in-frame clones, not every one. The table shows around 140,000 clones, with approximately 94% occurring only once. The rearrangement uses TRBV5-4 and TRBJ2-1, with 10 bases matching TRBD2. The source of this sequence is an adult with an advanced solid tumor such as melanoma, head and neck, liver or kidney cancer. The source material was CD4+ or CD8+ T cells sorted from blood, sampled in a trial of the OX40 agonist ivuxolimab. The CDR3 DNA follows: TGTGCCAGCAGCTTAGATAGCGGGAGGCTCTACAATGAGCAGTTCTTC. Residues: CASSLDSGRLYNEQFF.